This TCR beta chain is from a study of OX40 agonist ivuxolimab in advanced cancers. This CDR3 contains 14 residues. Looked up from germline, CDR1 is SGHTA and CDR2 is FQGNSA. After removal of 3 bases from V and 6 bases from J, the junction contained 3 bases not matched to a gene. About this clone itself: Its antigen remains unidentified.

Assay: immunoSEQ multiplex PCR; the TCRdb copy retains only in-frame clones and omits some. The sample shows fewer than 100,000 clones, more than 80% of them seen only once. The study, taken as a whole, reports: The authors did not determine the antigen specificity of the expanded peripheral T cells.

The receptor was derived from an adult with an advanced solid tumor such as melanoma, head and neck, liver or kidney cancer. The sample here was CD4+ or CD8+ T cells sorted from blood, taken in a trial of the OX40 agonist ivuxolimab. The chain combines TRBV7-2 with TRBJ2-1, with 9 bases identical to TRBD1. The CDR3 sequence is CASSLRQGGNEQFF. The CDR3 DNA sequence: TGTGCCAGCAGCTTGAGACAGGGGGGCAATGAGCAGTTCTTC.